The source of this T cell receptor beta chain is a study of OX40 agonist ivuxolimab in advanced cancers. The repertoire was sequenced with immunoSEQ multiplex PCR; TCRdb's copy has only in-frame clones and lacks some. This sample has 60,000 to 85,000 clones, with about 93% found just once. The TCR comes from an adult with an advanced solid tumor such as melanoma, head and neck, liver or kidney cancer. Sequenced material: CD4+ or CD8+ T cells sorted from blood, taken in a trial of the OX40 agonist ivuxolimab.

Here the CDR3 DNA reads TGTGCCAGTACTCTCGGGGGTACTGAAGCTTTCTTT. As protein: CASTLGGTEAFF. The chain is built from TRBV19 and TRBJ1-1, with D perhaps TRBD1 (5 bases). Trimming removed 7 bases at V and 5 bases at J, with 11 bases between. The CDR3 extends over 12 amino acids. The germline V gene has CDR1 LNHDA and CDR2 SQIVND (reference sequence).